These 32 T cell receptor beta chains share one sample of origin, sequenced in a study of blood T cells in healthy people across ages. For the second PCR, which ran for 7 to 11 cycles, a sample-barcoded 5' primer and a J-beta primer mix were used. MiXCR was run by TCRdb on the 5' RACE reads, yielding one entry per CDR3 protein. The data show about 1,500,000 distinct CDR3 sequences, roughly 27% seen once. Sequencing used blood. The receptors stem from a woman between 25 and 40 years old in good health.

This clonotype was counted many times. The V gene is TRBV29-1, the J gene TRBJ2-7, with TRBD1 as a possible D gene (6 bases). The CDR3 spans 14 residues. V lost 2 bases, J lost 5 bases, and 16 bases lay in between. CDR1 SQVTM and CDR2 ANQGSEA come from the germline V gene. CDR3 sequence reads: CSVERTVPGHEQYF. The CDR3 nucleotides are TGCAGCGTTGAACGGACAGTCCCAGGCCACGAGCAGTACTTC.

This clonotype occurred many times. The chain links TRBV20-1 to TRBJ2-7; D call uncertain. V lost 3 bases, J lost 2 bases, and 8 bases lay in between. Germline assignment: CDR1 DFQATT and CDR2 SNEGSKA (reference sequence). The CDR3 length is 12 residues. The CDR3 nucleotides read TGCAGTGCTAGCCTGCCGACCTACGAGCAGTACTTC. Amino acids: CSASLPTYEQYF.

V and J are TRBV7-2 and TRBJ2-5; 9 bases are shared with TRBD2. The end of the DNA aligns better with TRBJ2-7, so the J call may be wrong. The CDR3 is 14 amino acids. Germline V lookup: CDR1 SGHTA, CDR2 FQGNSA. CDR3 sequence (DNA): TGTGCCAGCAGCTCCCAGCGGGGGGTCAACGAGCAGTACTTC. Translation gives CASSSQRGVNEQYF.

This clonotype was seen a handful of times. V is TRBV7-7 and J is TRBJ2-2, with D perhaps matching TRBD1 or TRBD2 (5 bases each). The CDR3 is 13 residues long. Per the germline V gene, CDR1 is SSHAT and CDR2 is FNYEAQ (reference sequence). The ends were cut back, 4 bases at V and 7 bases at J, with 10 bases in the middle. The CDR3 DNA is TGTGCCAGCAGCTCCCCTGGGGGCGGGGAGCTGTTTTTT. It specifies CASSSPGGGELFF.

The chain is built from TRBV3-1 and TRBJ1-2, with a possible D match to TRBD1 (6 bases). Trimming stripped 3 bases from V and 5 bases from J, with 10 bases between. Germline lookup yields CDR1 LGHDT and CDR2 YNNKEL (reference sequence). The CDR3 runs 13 residues. The CDR3 nucleotides read TGTGCCAGCAGCCAGCAACAGGGATATGGCTACACCTTC. This codes for CASSQQQGYGYTF.

The sample holds one count of this clonotype. Possible read error: a much larger clone is one base away. The chain recombines TRBV29-1 with TRBJ2-7; D may be TRBD2 (6 bases). The CDR3 runs to 14 residues. Germline V gene lookup returns CDR1 SQVTM and CDR2 ANQGSEA. As DNA, the CDR3 is TGCAACGTTGACCCGGCGGGGACCAGGAACGAGCAGTACTTC. Amino acid sequence: CNVDPAGTRNEQYF.

This clonotype has ten or more counts. V usage is TRBV6-5 and J usage is TRBJ2-7; TRBD1 matches at 8 bases. Unmatched junction bases numbered 7, after V lost 1 base and J lost 2 bases. The CDR3 is 16 residues long. The germline gives CDR1 MNHEY, CDR2 SVGAGI. CDR3 nucleotides: TGTGCCAGCAGTTACTTGGGGGCAGGGGGCACCTACGAGCAGTACTTC. As protein: CASSYLGAGGTYEQYF.

This clonotype was observed a few times. The chain carries TRBV29-1 and TRBJ1-2; a possible D gene is TRBD1 (5 bases). V was clipped by 6 bases and J by 2 bases, with 16 bases between them. The CDR3 consists of 14 residues. The V gene's germline CDR1 is SQVTM and CDR2 ANQGSEA. The CDR3 DNA follows: TGCAGCGTCCTGGGGGGGGGTGGCAACTATGGCTACACCTTC. Translated, it gives CSVLGGGGNYGYTF. Full variable domain (missing parts from reference TRBV29-1 and TRBJ1-2): SAVISQKPSRDICQRGTSLTIQCQVDSQVTMMFWYRQQPGQSLTLIATANQGSEATYESGFVIDKFPISRPNLTFSTLTVSNMSPEDSSIYLCSVLGGGGNYGYTFGSGTRLTVV.

The sample holds a few counts of this clonotype. V is TRBV7-2 and J is TRBJ2-7; 7 bases map to TRBD2. V was clipped by 2 bases and J by 0 bases; unmatched bases: 7. This CDR3 has 16 residues. Germline CDR1 reads SGHTA; CDR2 reads FQGNSA. The CDR3 loop is CASSLNWGGSSYEQYF. The CDR3 coding sequence is TGTGCCAGCAGCTTAAATTGGGGCGGGAGCTCCTACGAGCAGTACTTC.

A word on this clonotype: A much more abundant neighbour one base away suggests this may be a read error. V and J are TRBV12-3 or TRBV12-4 and TRBJ2-5; TRBD2 agrees at 11 bases. The CDR3 sequence is 18 residues long. Written as DNA, the CDR3 is TGTGCCAGCAGTTGGGGACTAGCGGCTTTCGGGGAAAAAGAGACCCGGTACTTC. Protein: CASSWGLAAFGEKETRYF.

The V gene is TRBV10-3, the J gene TRBJ2-7; a possible D gene is TRBD2 (5 bases). In germline, CDR1 is ENHRY, CDR2 SYGVKD. The CDR3 has 13 amino acids. V was cut by 10 bases and J by 2 bases, with 15 bases left in between. CDR3 coding DNA: TGTGCCACCGGGGTTCGAACAACCTACGAGCAGTACTTC. Translated, it gives CATGVRTTYEQYF.

The genes are TRBV6-2 or TRBV6-3 and TRBJ2-1; no clear D gene. The CDR3 is 17 amino acids. Germline lookup yields CDR1 MNHEY and CDR2 SVGEGT. The germline V and J ends were trimmed by 6 bases and 0 bases, with 18 bases remaining between them. DNA for the CDR3: TGTGCCAGCAGAGCTAAGGGATCGATGAGCTCCTACAATGAGCAGTTCTTC. This encodes CASRAKGSMSSYNEQFF.

This clonotype came up many times. The rearrangement joins TRBV6-5 to TRBJ2-1, with D unclear. This CDR3 region has 12 residues. Trimming cost V 2 bases and J 9 bases, with 8 bases left between them. Germline CDR1 reads MNHEY; CDR2 reads SVGAGI. The CDR3 protein is CASSYGTGEQFF. CDR3 coding DNA: TGTGCCAGCAGTTACGGTACGGGTGAGCAGTTCTTC.

This clonotype was observed a handful of times. This rearrangement joins TRBV2 to TRBJ1-6, with D possibly being TRBD1 (6 bases). The CDR3 extends over 15 amino acids. The V gene lost 8 bases and the J gene lost 6 bases, with 17 bases spanning the gap. CDR1 SNHLY and CDR2 FYNNEI come from the germline V gene. The CDR3, as DNA: TGTGCCAGCGGCCTCACAGGGTCTGGTAATTCACCCCTCCACTTT. Translation: CASGLTGSGNSPLHF.

This clonotype was seen more than once but under ten times. The V call is TRBV20-1, the J call TRBJ2-3; 12 bases are shared with TRBD2. Trimming at V came to 5 bases and at J to 3 bases, leaving 3 bases not matched to a gene. Germline V gene lookup returns CDR1 DFQATT and CDR2 SNEGSKA (reference sequence). This CDR3 is built from 14 residues. The CDR3 sequence: CSAETSGRTDTQYF. Here the CDR3 DNA reads TGCAGTGCTGAGACTAGCGGGAGAACAGATACGCAGTATTTT.

The CDR3 here is CASSLPLTPREQYF. CDR3 in DNA: TGTGCCAGCAGCTTACCTCTGACACCACGAGAGCAGTACTTC. J is TRBJ2-7 and V is TRBV7-9, with D uncertain. The CDR3 is 14 amino acids. The V and J ends lost 2 bases and 7 bases respectively, with 15 bases between them. Germline V gene sequence: CDR1 SEHNR, CDR2 FQNEAQ (reference sequence).

This clonotype appeared many times. The V call is TRBV20-1, the J call TRBJ2-7, with D perhaps given as TRBD1 or TRBD2 (5 bases each). The length of the CDR3 is 14 residues. V lost 6 bases, J lost 3 bases, and 18 bases lay in between. The germline CDR1 and CDR2 sequences are DFQATT and SNEGSKA (reference sequence). Written as DNA, the CDR3 is TGCAGTGCGAGTGGGCTAGCCACAGGCTACGAGCAGTACTTC. It specifies CSASGLATGYEQYF.

Only a few counts were recorded for this clonotype. The rearrangement links TRBV5-1 to TRBJ2-2, with D hard to call. With 4 bases removed from V and 5 bases from J, the gap between germline ends came to 12 bases. Germline V gene data show CDR1 as SGHRS and CDR2 as YFSETQ. The CDR3 contains 14 residues. CDR3 nucleotide sequence: TGCGCCAGCAGCGAGACCCCCGGAACCGGGGAGCTGTTTTTT. It yields the protein CASSETPGTGELFF.

This clonotype showed up many times. V usage is TRBV4-1 and J usage is TRBJ1-4, with TRBD1 as a possible D gene (5 bases). The CDR3 has 14 amino acids. Germline V gene lookup returns CDR1 MGHRA and CDR2 YSYEKL. Deletions cut 7 bases from V and 3 bases from J, with 12 bases between. CDR3 residues: CASTEVTANEKLFF. CDR3 bases: TGCGCCAGCACCGAGGTGACAGCTAATGAAAAACTGTTTTTT.

This clonotype was detected many times. The chain employs TRBV25-1 and TRBJ2-7; TRBD1 agrees at 7 bases. V gave up 4 bases and J gave up 2 bases; unmatched junction bases: 5. CDR1 MGHDK and CDR2 SYGVNS come from the germline V gene. This CDR3 has 14 residues. The CDR3 DNA follows: TGTGCCAGCAGTGCTGGGACAGCCGCCTACGAGCAGTACTTC. Residues: CASSAGTAAYEQYF.

The chain links TRBV7-2 to TRBJ2-1; maybe TRBD2 (5 bases). Looked up from germline, CDR1 is SGHTA and CDR2 is FQGNSA. Trimming left V 5 bases short and J 0 bases short, with 11 bases between. The CDR3 is 15 residues long. The CDR3 DNA reads as TGTGCCAGCAGCGAGGACTTAAGCTCCTACAATGAGCAGTTCTTC. Translation gives CASSEDLSSYNEQFF.

This clonotype has ten or more counts. This chain joins TRBV12-3 or TRBV12-4 and TRBJ2-7; the D gene is possibly TRBD2 (5 bases). The CDR3 loop spans 13 amino acids. The V gene lost 6 bases and the J gene lost 3 bases, with 12 bases spanning the gap. DNA for the CDR3: TGTGCCAGCAGAAGCCAGCGGTACTACGAGCAGTACTTC. Protein sequence: CASRSQRYYEQYF.

This clonotype was found a few times. J is TRBJ2-5 and V is TRBV29-1; 12 positions match TRBD2. The J segment lost 5 bases and the V segment lost 0 bases, leaving 10 bases of the junction unmatched. The CDR3 totals 17 residues. CDR1 and CDR2 (germline): SQVTM, ANQGSEA. The chain's CDR3 is CSVEDQASGRAWETQYF. CDR3 in DNA: TGCAGCGTTGAAGATCAGGCTAGCGGGAGGGCCTGGGAGACCCAGTACTTC.

This clonotype was seen more than once but under ten times. A read error may account for a junction end that differs from germline. The chain couples TRBV7-9 to TRBJ1-5; D is ambiguous. The CDR3 runs 12 residues. The V gene's germline CDR1 is SEHNR and CDR2 FQNEAQ (reference sequence). CDR3 residues: CTSSPGREPQHF. The CDR3 DNA reads TGTACCAGCAGCCCCGGGAGGGAGCCCCAGCATTTT.

This clonotype was seen a few times. The J gene is TRBJ1-2, the V gene TRBV28; 9 bases agree with TRBD1. With 7 bases clipped from V and 4 bases from J, the junction kept 25 bases outside the gene matches. Per germline, CDR1 MDHEN and CDR2 SYDVKM. CDR3 length: 20 amino acids. Here the CDR3 DNA reads TGTGCCAGCACCACCACCGGGGCCTTAGGACAGGGGACTCCTAGCTATGGCTACACCTTC. It codes for CASTTTGALGQGTPSYGYTF.

V and J are TRBV7-2 and TRBJ2-5; perhaps TRBD1 as D (6 bases). Germline values: CDR1 SGHTA, CDR2 FQGNSA. V was cut by 6 bases and J by 4 bases, with 15 bases left in between. The CDR3 length is 14 residues. CDR3 loop: CASSRARGGETQYF. The CDR3 nucleotides are TGTGCCAGCAGTCGAGCGAGAGGGGGAGAGACCCAGTACTTC. Full variable domain (remainder filled in from reference TRBV7-2 and TRBJ2-5): GAGVSQSPSNKVTEKGKDVELRCDPISGHTALYWYRQSLGQGLEFLIYFQGNSAPDKSGLPSDRFSAERTGGSVSTLTIQRTQQEDSAVYLCASSRARGGETQYFGPGTRLLVL.

The table lists this clonotype with many counts. The genes are TRBV5-1 and TRBJ2-7; tentative D call: TRBD1 (6 bases). In germline, CDR1 is SGHRS, CDR2 YFSETQ. The length of the CDR3 is 13 residues. V was shortened by 4 bases and J by 6 bases, with 14 bases between the two germline ends. In DNA, the CDR3 is TGCGCCAGCAGCCTTGGACAGTTTCCCGAGCAGTACTTC. The encoded protein is CASSLGQFPEQYF.

The chain uses TRBV7-8 and TRBJ1-4; 8 nucleotides line up with TRBD1. The V gene end was trimmed by 4 bases and the J gene end by 7 bases; junction bases not matched to a gene: 8. The CDR3 sequence is 15 residues long. CDR1 is SGHVS, CDR2 FQNEAQ, per germline. The CDR3 DNA reads TGTGCCAGCAGCTCCGACAGGGGCAGGAGTGAAAAACTGTTTTTT. Its translation is CASSSDRGRSEKLFF.

This clonotype turned up a few times. This chain links TRBV14 with TRBJ1-2; D is uncertain. With 0 bases removed from V and 4 bases from J, the gap between germline ends came to 12 bases. Germline loops: CDR1 SGHDN, CDR2 FVKESK. This CDR3 spans 15 amino acids. The CDR3 loop is CASSQELTGSYGYTF. CDR3 in DNA: TGTGCCAGCAGCCAAGAGCTAACGGGGAGCTATGGCTACACCTTC.

About this clonotype: A much larger clone lies one base from this, so it may be a read error. This CDR3 is missing its conserved last phenylalanine or tryptophan, likely due to a read error. The chain employs TRBV12-3 or TRBV12-4 and TRBJ1-2, with a tentative D call TRBD1 (6 bases). V was clipped by 5 bases and J by 7 bases, with 20 bases between them. CDR3 length: 15 amino acids. The CDR3 coding sequence is TGTGCCAGCAGTCCCAATGGACAGATTACTTCTGGCTACACCTCC. This gives the protein CASSPNGQITSGYTS.

The V and J genes are TRBV18 and TRBJ2-3, with D tentatively TRBD1 (5 bases). CDR1 is KGHSH, CDR2 LQKENI, per germline. The V and J ends lost 9 bases and 2 bases respectively, with 12 bases between them. This CDR3 has 13 amino acids. CDR3 sequence reads: CASATEATDTQYF. The CDR3 DNA sequence: TGTGCCAGTGCGACAGAAGCCACAGATACGCAGTATTTT.

The V and J genes are TRBV10-2 and TRBJ2-3; D is undetermined. The CDR3 spans 13 residues. Deletions cut 3 bases from V and 4 bases from J, with 8 bases between. CDR1 and CDR2 (germline): WSHSY, SAAADI. The CDR3 protein is CASSELLADTQYF. The CDR3 region has the DNA TGCGCCAGCAGTGAATTGTTAGCAGATACGCAGTATTTT.